Listed below are T cell receptor beta chains from one sample, sequenced in a study of shared clonotypes between healthy human individuals. Data came from immunoSEQ multiplex PCR; TCRdb stores just in-frame clones and leaves some out. The data show some 2 million clones, with 85% to 95% seen just once and approximately 0.13% held by the top ten. The sample comprised naive CD4+ T cells sorted from blood. These receptors originate from a man aged 18 to 29 in good health. The CDR3 runs from the conserved cysteine through the conserved F or W. The D gene is left open where the match is weak. Part of the rows lack a size; the others show once, few, many or a class for expanded clones.

CDR3nt,CDR3aa,abundance,v_gene,d_gene,j_gene
TGCGCTAGCAGCTCCGAAGCGGGAGGATGGGAGACCCAGTACTTC,CASSSEAGGWETQYF,.,TRBV7-7,TRBD2,TRBJ2-5
TGTGCCAGCAGCTTAGAGGCCCCCCGGGCTGTCGAGCAGTACTTC,CASSLEAPRAVEQYF,once,TRBV7-9,.,TRBJ2-7
TGTGCCTGGAGTGTACAAAGGACTAGCGCTATAATTCAGCGCGAGACGCAGTATTTT,CAWSVQRTSAIIQRETQYF,.,TRBV30,TRBD2,TRBJ2-3
TGCAGTGCTACCGTGATGGGGGGCTACACCTTC,CSATVMGGYTF,.,TRBV20-1,.,TRBJ1-2
TGTGCCAGCAGTGAAGATGGTTTCTCTGGAAACACCATATATTTT,CASSEDGFSGNTIYF,.,TRBV2,.,TRBJ1-3
TGTGCCAGCAGCGTAGCGGCAGGGGGCGGCTACACCTTC,CASSVAAGGGYTF,.,TRBV9,TRBD1,TRBJ1-2
TGTGCCAGTAAGGGACTAGCGGGAGGGCCGGTATACAATGAGCAGTTCTTC,CASKGLAGGPVYNEQFF,.,TRBV19,TRBD2,TRBJ2-1
TGTGCCAGCGGCAGCCGGGACAACTATAATTCACCCCTCCACTTT,CASGSRDNYNSPLHF,.,TRBV5-6,.,TRBJ1-6
TGCGCCAGCAGCATCCAGGGTTCTAATGAAAAACTGTTTTTT,CASSIQGSNEKLFF,.,TRBV5-1,.,TRBJ1-4
TGCGCCAGCAGTGTCGGCGGAGACGCCGAGACCCAGTACTTC,CASSVGGDAETQYF,once,TRBV10-1,.,TRBJ2-5
TGCGCCAGCAGCTTAAGGGGCGGTAGCACAGATACGCAGTATTTT,CASSLRGGSTDTQYF,.,TRBV5-1,.,TRBJ2-3
TGTGCCAGCAGTTTAAGGAACACCGGGGAGCTGTTTTTT,CASSLRNTGELFF,.,TRBV27,.,TRBJ2-2
TGTGCCAGCAGCTACGAGGGACTAGCGGGACTCTACGAGCAGTACTTC,CASSYEGLAGLYEQYF,.,TRBV7-9,TRBD2,TRBJ2-7
TGTGCCACCCCCCGGGGCAGGGGTTACGAGCAGTACTTC,CATPRGRGYEQYF,.,TRBV2,.,TRBJ2-7
TGTGCCACCTCAAGGGACACTGCTAACTATGGCTACACCTTC,CATSRDTANYGYTF,.,TRBV2,.,TRBJ1-2
TGCGCCAGCAGCCAAGATCTGGCAGGGCTGGACTATGGCTACACCTTC,CASSQDLAGLDYGYTF,once,TRBV4-3,.,TRBJ1-2
TGCGCCAGCAGCCTCAGGCCTGCTGGCGAGCAGTACTTC,CASSLRPAGEQYF,.,TRBV5-1,.,TRBJ2-7
TGTGCCAGCAGCGGAGGACTAGCGGGCCTCCTAGCCAAAAACATTCAGTACTTC,CASSGGLAGLLAKNIQYF,.,TRBV7-2,TRBD2,TRBJ2-4
TGTGCCAGCAGGCTGGACGCCTCTGGGGCCAACGTCCTGACTTTC,CASRLDASGANVLTF,.,TRBV27,.,TRBJ2-6
TGTGCCAGCAGCCCTATGACTAGCGGGAGTCCGGAGTACTTC,CASSPMTSGSPEYF,many,TRBV9,TRBD2,TRBJ2-4
TGCGCCAGCAGTGGACAGCAATCCACCGGGGAGCTGTTTTTT,CASSGQQSTGELFF,.,TRBV10-1,.,TRBJ2-2
TGCGCCAGCAGTGACCTTAACACTGAAGCTTTCTTT,CASSDLNTEAFF,.,TRBV10-1,.,TRBJ1-1
TGTGCCATCAGTGAGTCGATTGGAGGCAGGGGCTCCGGGGAGCTGTTTTTT,CAISESIGGRGSGELFF,.,TRBV10-3,.,TRBJ2-2
TGTGCCAGCAGCAAAGCTAGGGGATACACAGATACGCAGTATTTT,CASSKARGYTDTQYF,once,TRBV21-1,.,TRBJ2-3
TGCAGCGGGACAGGGCTCTATGGCTACACCTTC,CSGTGLYGYTF,.,TRBV29-1,TRBD1,TRBJ1-2
TGTGCCATCAGTGAGTCTGGGAACTTTGCGCCCCAGCATTTT,CAISESGNFAPQHF,.,TRBV10-3,.,TRBJ1-5
TGTGCCAGCAGTACGGGAGATACGCAGTATTTT,CASSTGDTQYF,.,TRBV11-2,.,TRBJ2-3
TGTGCCAGCAGCGGGACTAGCGGGAGGCCTGGGAATGAGCAGTTCTTC,CASSGTSGRPGNEQFF,once,TRBV25-1,TRBD2,TRBJ2-1
TGTGCCAGTAGCTTAGTGGACAGGGCCTCTGGAAACACCATATATTTT,CASSLVDRASGNTIYF,.,TRBV7-2,TRBD1,TRBJ1-3
TGTGCCAGCAGCTTAGGGGGGAGTGGGGCTGGCGAGCAGTACTTC,CASSLGGSGAGEQYF,.,TRBV11-2,.,TRBJ2-7
TGTGCCAGCAGTGATTTCTTGAACAATGAGCAGTTCTTC,CASSDFLNNEQFF,.,TRBV2,.,TRBJ2-1
TGTGCCAGCAGCCCTATTTTACAAGAGACCCAGTACTTC,CASSPILQETQYF,.,TRBV2,.,TRBJ2-5
TGTGCCAGCAGCCCCGGGACAGGGACGAGCACAGATACGCAGTATTTT,CASSPGTGTSTDTQYF,.,TRBV11-2,TRBD1,TRBJ2-3
TGTGCCAGCTCATCGGGGTCAAGTACTAACTATGGCTACACCTTC,CASSSGSSTNYGYTF,once,TRBV18,.,TRBJ1-2
TGTGCCAGCTCACCGGGACAGGGGGCGCTGGGGCTTGATGGCTACACCTTC,CASSPGQGALGLDGYTF,.,TRBV18,TRBD1,TRBJ1-2
TGCAGTGCTAGTAGGCTGTCTGAAGCTTTCTTT,CSASRLSEAFF,once,TRBV20-1,.,TRBJ1-1
TGTGCCAGCAGCTTAGGGGGACAGGGCTTAGGCGAGCAGTACTTC,CASSLGGQGLGEQYF,.,TRBV7-6,TRBD1,TRBJ2-7
TGTGCCAGCACAGAGCAGGAGAACACTGAAGCTTTCTTT,CASTEQENTEAFF,.,TRBV2,.,TRBJ1-1
TGTGCCAGTAGTAAAGGACAGGACTACACTAACTATGGCTACACCTTC,CASSKGQDYTNYGYTF,.,TRBV19,TRBD1,TRBJ1-2
TGTGCCAGCAGACTTAGCGGGGGCGAGCAGTACTTC,CASRLSGGEQYF,.,TRBV6-5,TRBD2,TRBJ2-7
TGCGCCAGCAGCCAAGATCTGAGAGCAACTAATGAAAAACTGTTTTTT,CASSQDLRATNEKLFF,.,TRBV4-3,.,TRBJ1-4
TGTGCCAGCAGCTTACCACAGGGGGCGCGGAGCGAGCAGTACTTC,CASSLPQGARSEQYF,.,TRBV5-4,TRBD1,TRBJ2-7
TGCGCCAGCAGCTTGGAGGGGCGAAAAGATGAAGCTTTCTTT,CASSLEGRKDEAFF,.,TRBV5-1,.,TRBJ1-1
TGTGCCACCCAACCCAGACAGGGTTTCTTCAACGAGCAGTACTTC,CATQPRQGFFNEQYF,.,TRBV19,TRBD1,TRBJ2-7
TGTGCCAGCAGCTTTGGGCTAGCGGGACGATACGAGCAGTACTTC,CASSFGLAGRYEQYF,.,TRBV11-2,TRBD2,TRBJ2-7
TGTGCCAGCAGCCCCCAGGGGGTTTTCTCCTACGAGCAGTACTTC,CASSPQGVFSYEQYF,.,TRBV7-9,TRBD1,TRBJ2-7
TGTGCCAGCTCCCAGGATCCGGGACAGGGGTACTTC,CASSQDPGQGYF,.,TRBV18,TRBD1,TRBJ2-7
TGTGCCAGCAGCCATAAGGGGACAGGCCGAGCTTTCTTT,CASSHKGTGRAFF,.,TRBV5-8,TRBD1,TRBJ1-1